This TCR beta chain was obtained from a study of T cell responses to AZD1222 COVID-19 vaccine. Study findings and constraints: Most donors were white British, females outnumbered males, and clonal diversity was possibly underestimated. The repertoires were collected only after the peak T cell response.

The data were produced by immunoSEQ multiplex PCR, yet TCRdb's version contains in-frame clones alone and is incomplete. The repertoire holds 70,000 or so clones, with around four fifths as singletons. Pooled samples include second doses given at about 4 or 12 weeks. CDR1 DFQATT and CDR2 SNEGSKA come from the germline V gene (reference sequence). The V and J ends lost 0 bases and 8 bases respectively, with 7 bases between them. The CDR3 loop spans 11 amino acids. A remark on this clone: Its antigen remains unidentified.

The chain couples TRBV20-1 to TRBJ1-2; no clear D. This clonotype originated in an adult who received the AZD1222 COVID-19 vaccine. Sample: peripheral blood, taken 28 days after the second AZD1222 dose. This CDR3 is CSAREPGGYTF. The CDR3 nucleotides read TGCAGTGCTAGAGAACCAGGCGGCTACACCTTC.